A selection of T cell receptor beta chains follows, all from one sample in a study of blood T cells in healthy people across ages. TCRdb fed the 5' RACE reads into MiXCR, producing one record per CDR3 protein. The sample lists fewer than 900,000 distinct CDR3 sequences; approximately 35% were seen once. Sequenced sample: blood. These receptors were collected from a man between 18 and 29 years old in good health. The CDR3 runs from the conserved cysteine through the conserved F or W. A D gene is named only where the DNA matches it firmly. Size is omitted from some rows. Given values are once, few, many or a class for expanded clones.

J gene: TRBJ2-5; clone size: NA; V gene: TRBV28; D gene: TRBD1; CDR3 DNA: TGTGCCAGCAGGGCCGGGACAGGGAAATACAATGAGCAGTACTTC; CDR3 protein: CASRAGTGKYNEQYF
J gene: TRBJ2-7; clone size: NA; V gene: TRBV27; D gene: TRBD2; CDR3 DNA: TGTGCCAGCAGTTTTCGGGGGGGAGTAGCCGAGCAGTACTTC; CDR3 protein: CASSFRGGVAEQYF
J gene: TRBJ1-5; clone size: few; V gene: TRBV25-1; D gene: NA; CDR3 DNA: TGTGCCAGCAGTGGGAGTACTCAGCCCCAGCATTTT; CDR3 protein: CASSGSTQPQHF
J gene: TRBJ2-7; clone size: NA; V gene: TRBV30; D gene: TRBD1; CDR3 DNA: TGTGCCGTAAGACAGGGGGTTTTTAATGAGCAGTACTTC; CDR3 protein: CAVRQGVFNEQYF
J gene: TRBJ2-1; clone size: NA; V gene: TRBV10-3; D gene: TRBD2; CDR3 DNA: TGTGCCATCAGTGGTCGAGCGGGGGATGGGGATGGGCAGTTCTTC; CDR3 protein: CAISGRAGDGDGQFF
J gene: TRBJ2-5; clone size: NA; V gene: TRBV20-1; D gene: NA; CDR3 DNA: TGCAGTGTCCTCTGGGGGGCCGGGGAGACCCAGTACTTC; CDR3 protein: CSVLWGAGETQYF
J gene: TRBJ1-3; clone size: few; V gene: TRBV12-3/TRBV12-4; D gene: NA; CDR3 DNA: TGTGCCGGGCGGAGGGCCGCTGGAAACACCATATATTTT; CDR3 protein: CAGRRAAGNTIYF
J gene: TRBJ1-5; clone size: NA; V gene: TRBV13; D gene: TRBD1; CDR3 DNA: TGTGCCAGCAGCGAACGACAGGGACGAATTGGCAATCAGCCCCAGCATTTT; CDR3 protein: CASSERQGRIGNQPQHF
J gene: TRBJ1-2; clone size: NA; V gene: TRBV4-3; D gene: NA; CDR3 DNA: TGCGCCAGCAGCGATCCCGGGACCGAGCTCTATGGCTACACCTTC; CDR3 protein: CASSDPGTELYGYTF
J gene: TRBJ1-2; clone size: many; V gene: TRBV12-3/TRBV12-4; D gene: NA; CDR3 DNA: TGTGCCAGCAGTCCGGTACTAAACTATGGCTACACCTTC; CDR3 protein: CASSPVLNYGYTF
J gene: TRBJ2-2; clone size: NA; V gene: TRBV18; D gene: NA; CDR3 DNA: TGTGCCAGCTCATCCCTGGCGCCCGGGGAGCTGTTTTTT; CDR3 protein: CASSSLAPGELFF
J gene: TRBJ2-1; clone size: many; V gene: TRBV7-2; D gene: TRBD2; CDR3 DNA: TGTGCCAGCAGCCCAACTAGCGACTGGAATGAGCAGTTCTTC; CDR3 protein: CASSPTSDWNEQFF
J gene: TRBJ1-5; clone size: NA; V gene: TRBV15; D gene: NA; CDR3 DNA: TGTGCCACCAGCAGAGATCCCCCCCAACCCCAGCATTTT; CDR3 protein: CATSRDPPQPQHF
J gene: TRBJ2-1; clone size: NA; V gene: TRBV6-2/TRBV6-3; D gene: TRBD1; CDR3 DNA: TGTGCCAGCCACCGGCGGGACAGGGACGCTTATGAGCAGTTCTTC; CDR3 protein: CASHRRDRDAYEQFF
J gene: TRBJ1-5; clone size: NA; V gene: TRBV18; D gene: TRBD1; CDR3 DNA: TGTGCCAGCTCAGCCGGGACAGGGAGCAATCAGCCCCAGCATTTT; CDR3 protein: CASSAGTGSNQPQHF
J gene: TRBJ2-5; clone size: NA; V gene: TRBV25-1; D gene: NA; CDR3 DNA: TGTGCCAGCAGTGACAAGACAGTCCGAGAGACCCAGTACTTC; CDR3 protein: CASSDKTVRETQYF
J gene: TRBJ1-2; clone size: few; V gene: TRBV6-2/TRBV6-3; D gene: NA; CDR3 DNA: TGTGCCAGCAGTTACTCATCCATGGCGGTTTGGGGGCCGAATGGCTACACCTTC; CDR3 protein: CASSYSSMAVWGPNGYTF
J gene: TRBJ1-1; clone size: few; V gene: TRBV12-3/TRBV12-4; D gene: NA; CDR3 DNA: TGTGCCAGCAGACTCACTCTGAACACTGAAGCTTTCTTT; CDR3 protein: CASRLTLNTEAFF
J gene: TRBJ2-3; clone size: few; V gene: TRBV7-2; D gene: TRBD2; CDR3 DNA: TGTGCCAGCAGCTTATTCCTAGCGGGGGTGATCACAGATACGCAGTATTTT; CDR3 protein: CASSLFLAGVITDTQYF
J gene: TRBJ2-3; clone size: few; V gene: TRBV5-1; D gene: TRBD2; CDR3 DNA: TGCGCCAGCAGCTACAATAGCGGGTCCTTCACAGATACGCAGTATTTT; CDR3 protein: CASSYNSGSFTDTQYF
J gene: TRBJ2-3; clone size: few; V gene: TRBV20-1; D gene: TRBD2; CDR3 DNA: TGCAGTGGGGCTAGCGGGGGGTCCACAGATACGCAGTATTTT; CDR3 protein: CSGASGGSTDTQYF
J gene: TRBJ2-1; clone size: NA; V gene: TRBV5-4; D gene: NA; CDR3 DNA: TGTGCCAGCAGCTTGAGGGGGGCAGGTATCTACAATGAGCAGTTCTTC; CDR3 protein: CASSLRGAGIYNEQFF
J gene: TRBJ2-5; clone size: NA; V gene: TRBV6-5; D gene: TRBD2; CDR3 DNA: TGTGCCAGCAGCCGCCAACGGGGGGGGATTGAGACCCAGTACTTC; CDR3 protein: CASSRQRGGIETQYF
J gene: TRBJ2-5; clone size: NA; V gene: TRBV18; D gene: NA; CDR3 DNA: TGTGCCAGCTCACCACCCCTAAAAGAGACCCAGTACTTC; CDR3 protein: CASSPPLKETQYF
J gene: TRBJ1-6; clone size: NA; V gene: TRBV4-1; D gene: TRBD1; CDR3 DNA: TGCGCCAGCAGCCAAGGGACAGGGTTTTATAATTCACCCCTCCACTTT; CDR3 protein: CASSQGTGFYNSPLHF
J gene: TRBJ1-2; clone size: few; V gene: TRBV20-1; D gene: NA; CDR3 DNA: TGCAGTGCTAGAGATTACGGCTATGGCTACACCTTC; CDR3 protein: CSARDYGYGYTF
J gene: TRBJ1-2; clone size: NA; V gene: TRBV2; D gene: NA; CDR3 DNA: TGTGCCAGCAGTGAAGAAGGGGAGGGGTCTAACTATGGCTACACCTTC; CDR3 protein: CASSEEGEGSNYGYTF
J gene: TRBJ1-2; clone size: NA; V gene: TRBV20-1; D gene: NA; CDR3 DNA: TGCAGTGCTAGAGATAGAGGAGCGGGCTACACCTTC; CDR3 protein: CSARDRGAGYTF
J gene: TRBJ1-5; clone size: few; V gene: TRBV20-1; D gene: NA; CDR3 DNA: TGCAGTGCCACACACAGGGGCAATCAGCCCCAGCATTTT; CDR3 protein: CSATHRGNQPQHF
J gene: TRBJ2-4; clone size: NA; V gene: TRBV7-2; D gene: TRBD1; CDR3 DNA: TGTGCCAGCAGCCGAGGGGACAGGGTCATGGACATTCAGTACTTC; CDR3 protein: CASSRGDRVMDIQYF
J gene: TRBJ2-7; clone size: few; V gene: TRBV12-3/TRBV12-4; D gene: NA; CDR3 DNA: TGTGCCAGCAGCTCGGACTACCGCTCCTACAATGAGCAGTACTTC; CDR3 protein: CASSSDYRSYNEQYF
J gene: TRBJ2-7; clone size: NA; V gene: TRBV11-3; D gene: NA; CDR3 DNA: TGTGCCAGCAGCTTAGATGGTAGCGATGGGTGCGAGCAGTACTTC; CDR3 protein: CASSLDGSDGCEQYF
J gene: TRBJ1-2; clone size: NA; V gene: TRBV2; D gene: TRBD1; CDR3 DNA: TGTGCCAGCAAGGGGACAGGGGCTTATGGCTACACCTTC; CDR3 protein: CASKGTGAYGYTF
J gene: TRBJ2-3; clone size: few; V gene: TRBV13; D gene: NA; CDR3 DNA: TGTGCCAGCAGCCCGAAAACTAGCACAGATACGCAGTATTTT; CDR3 protein: CASSPKTSTDTQYF
J gene: TRBJ1-1; clone size: few; V gene: TRBV7-9; D gene: NA; CDR3 DNA: TGTGCCAGCAGCCCACCGCCCGGGGGGAACACTGAAGCTTTCTTT; CDR3 protein: CASSPPPGGNTEAFF
J gene: TRBJ2-5; clone size: NA; V gene: TRBV24-1; D gene: TRBD1; CDR3 DNA: TGTGCCACCAGTGACCGAACAGGGGGCAGACACAATGAGCAGTACTTC; CDR3 protein: CATSDRTGGRHNEQYF
J gene: TRBJ2-1; clone size: NA; V gene: TRBV6-2/TRBV6-3; D gene: TRBD2; CDR3 DNA: TGTGCCAGCAGGCCCCTAGCGGGGGGCACCCGGGAGCAGTTCTTC; CDR3 protein: CASRPLAGGTREQFF
J gene: TRBJ1-2; clone size: many; V gene: TRBV4-2; D gene: NA; CDR3 DNA: TGTGCCAGCAGCCAAGTAAAGGTCAACTATGGCTACACCTTC; CDR3 protein: CASSQVKVNYGYTF
J gene: TRBJ1-4; clone size: NA; V gene: TRBV7-2; D gene: NA; CDR3 DNA: TGTGCCAGCAGCTTCCAGACACGATCCAATGAAAAACTGTTTTTT; CDR3 protein: CASSFQTRSNEKLFF
J gene: TRBJ2-2; clone size: NA; V gene: TRBV4-2; D gene: TRBD2; CDR3 DNA: TGTGCCAGCAGCCAAGTTGCGGGAGGGCGGTATACCGGGGAGCTGTTTTTT; CDR3 protein: CASSQVAGGRYTGELFF
J gene: TRBJ1-1; clone size: NA; V gene: TRBV19; D gene: NA; CDR3 DNA: TGTGCCAGTAGTATTGGAGCAGGTGAAGCTTTCTTT; CDR3 protein: CASSIGAGEAFF
J gene: TRBJ2-3; clone size: NA; V gene: TRBV10-3; D gene: TRBD1; CDR3 DNA: TGTGCCATCACCTTCGGCGGGACAGGGACAGATACGCAGTATTTT; CDR3 protein: CAITFGGTGTDTQYF
J gene: TRBJ1-1; clone size: NA; V gene: TRBV7-3; D gene: NA; CDR3 DNA: TGTGCCAGCAGCTCGGACGGCAGGACGGAAGCTTTCTTT; CDR3 protein: CASSSDGRTEAFF
J gene: TRBJ1-6; clone size: NA; V gene: TRBV5-1; D gene: NA; CDR3 DNA: TGCGCCAGCAGCTTGAATCCGGGCGCCCAAAATTCACCCCTCCACTTT; CDR3 protein: CASSLNPGAQNSPLHF
J gene: TRBJ2-3; clone size: few; V gene: TRBV4-1; D gene: TRBD2; CDR3 DNA: TGCGCCAGCAGCCAAATCGGCGGGGGGATAGATACGCAGTATTTT; CDR3 protein: CASSQIGGGIDTQYF
J gene: TRBJ2-1; clone size: NA; V gene: TRBV6-2/TRBV6-3; D gene: NA; CDR3 DNA: TGTGCCAGCAGGCCGGATAGCAATGAGCAGTTCTTC; CDR3 protein: CASRPDSNEQFF
J gene: TRBJ1-2; clone size: few; V gene: TRBV20-1; D gene: NA; CDR3 DNA: TGCAGTGCTCGAACAGGTCGTGGCTACACCTTC; CDR3 protein: CSARTGRGYTF
J gene: TRBJ1-1; clone size: NA; V gene: TRBV20-1; D gene: TRBD1; CDR3 DNA: TGCAGTGCACCTCCCAGGGGGCCGAACACTGAAGCTTTCTTT; CDR3 protein: CSAPPRGPNTEAFF
J gene: TRBJ1-1; clone size: NA; V gene: TRBV4-2; D gene: NA; CDR3 DNA: TGTGCCAGCAGCCAAGGAGGGAACTTGAACACTGAAGCTTTCTTT; CDR3 protein: CASSQGGNLNTEAFF
J gene: TRBJ2-1; clone size: NA; V gene: TRBV7-3; D gene: TRBD2; CDR3 DNA: TGTGCCAGCAGCACGCGGGTTCTAGCGGGGAGTGAGCAGTTCTTC; CDR3 protein: CASSTRVLAGSEQFF
J gene: TRBJ1-5; clone size: NA; V gene: TRBV12-3/TRBV12-4; D gene: NA; CDR3 DNA: TGTGCCAGCAGTTCCCCCGGGACGAATTATCAGCCCCAGCATTTT; CDR3 protein: CASSSPGTNYQPQHF
J gene: TRBJ2-5; clone size: NA; V gene: TRBV28; D gene: NA; CDR3 DNA: TGTGCCGGCAGTCCACAGGACGGTGGGGAGACCCAGTACTTC; CDR3 protein: CAGSPQDGGETQYF